The sequence of this TCR beta chain was determined in a study of blood T cell repertoires in COVID-19. Study summary: Samples taken during acute and convalescent COVID-19 were collected in the United States, Italy and Spain.

This CDR3 has 15 residues. The V and J ends lost 3 bases and 11 bases, in that order; junction bases with no gene match: 13. Germline V gene lookup returns CDR1 SEHNR and CDR2 FQNEAQ (reference sequence). The authors' processing: Amplification of reference gene primers was used by the study to estimate nucleated cell counts. Here immunoSEQ multiplex PCR was the method, and the copy in TCRdb shows in-frame clones only, minus some. Clone size and V and J calls were adopted from that table, with D and trimming inferred from the DNA. The sample yields some 250,000 clones, less than 90% seen once. Sample: peripheral blood. This sequence was found in a man aged 55 to 70 with acute or convalescent COVID-19. The chain carries TRBV7-9 and TRBJ1-1; 9 nucleotides align to TRBD1. Here the CDR3 reads CASSFDSGQGGWAFF. DNA for the CDR3: TGTGCCAGCAGCTTTGACTCGGGACAGGGAGGATGGGCTTTCTTT.